This T cell receptor (beta chain) appears in the sequencing data of a study of T cell responses to AZD1222 COVID-19 vaccine (dated by TCRdb to 2020 to 2023). Regarding the research as a whole: AZD1222 recipients with second doses at about 4 weeks or about 12 weeks were pooled, because spike-specific TCR depth and breadth did not differ between schedules. TCR sequencing was performed for 230 to 250 trial participants, of whom around 200 were given two doses of AZD1222 and some 26 were given two doses of MenACWY control vaccine. Trial participants were enrolled by age into subgroups of 18-55, 56-69 and 70-plus years, and approximately 150, 30 and 60 TCR-sequenced participants, respectively, were included in these subgroups.

What the study reported, not specific to this receptor: No day 14 peak-response samples were available, so repertoires were characterized only after the peak T cell response. Most participants were white British and females outnumbered males, and the authors suggested that clonal diversity may have been underestimated. After two AZD1222 doses, both the breadth and the depth of spike-specific TCRs were significantly higher than at day 0 and than in MenACWY recipients. The 56-69-year group was small, and its depth increase did not reach significance, likely because of low power. Epitopes outside the regions mutated in the B.1.351 and B.1.1.7 variants were reportedly recognized by nearly half of the unique spike-specific TCRs. Vaccine-associated CD4 TCRs spanned the whole spike protein, with dominant responses in regions 160-218 and 743-854. Only five to seven AZD1222 recipients were SARS-CoV-2 seropositive at baseline, limiting conclusions about previously exposed vaccinees.

The CDR3 regions of human TCRbeta chains were subjected to immunosequencing. The original pipeline was this. TCRs in the repertoires were matched against a reference library of SARS-CoV-2-specific TCRs that had been generated with the MIRA antigen-specificity platform. Breadth meant the fraction of unique TCRs that were SARS-CoV-2-associated, whereas depth meant the fraction of total T cells that were SARS-CoV-2-associated. Using the MIRA data, every spike-specific TCR was mapped to the spike region that the TCR reacted to and assigned to either a CD4 or a CD8 class. Log10-transformed breadth and depth values were compared by one-way ANOVA with Sidak's multiple comparisons tests. The clones in this table, taken by TCRdb from immuneACCESS, are in-frame only. Not every clone is retained; where verified, under half of the shortfall comes from an unresolved V gene, and the cause of the rest is unknown. V and J calls and clone size are given by that table; D and trimming were obtained from the DNA. Within this sample are over 100,000 clones, with about four fifths of them counted one time only. Around a tenth of the sample is taken by the ten largest.

V and J are truncated by 0 bases and 8 bases respectively, leaving an intervening sequence of 14 bases. The CDR3 starts with the cysteine, ends with the phenylalanine, and has 14 residues. The entry retains the CDR3 DNA only, 42 bases that are in frame from base 1. Based on the germline V gene, the CDR1 and CDR2 sequences are MGHRA and YSYEKL. The sample's time point label is to be understood as: baseline before first vaccination. Vaccinee samples were obtained from the UK trials COV001 and COV002, which included a single-blind randomized controlled phase 2/3 trial of AZD1222 (ChAdOx1 nCoV-19) in healthy adults. For TCRbeta chain sequencing, PBMC samples were collected from trial participants at day 0 and at day 28 after the second dose. With respect to this clone: Its antigen is still unknown. Base qualities are not provided; no much larger clone lies one nucleotide away.

In this chain, TRBV4-1 is recombined with TRBJ2-7, with no confidently assigned D gene. The TCR was taken from an adult in good health. Specimen: peripheral blood, collected on day 0 of AZD1222 vaccination. CDR3 protein: CASSQEVSRAQQYF. The nucleotides are TGCGCCAGCAGCCAAGAAGTATCTAGGGCCCAGCAGTACTTC.